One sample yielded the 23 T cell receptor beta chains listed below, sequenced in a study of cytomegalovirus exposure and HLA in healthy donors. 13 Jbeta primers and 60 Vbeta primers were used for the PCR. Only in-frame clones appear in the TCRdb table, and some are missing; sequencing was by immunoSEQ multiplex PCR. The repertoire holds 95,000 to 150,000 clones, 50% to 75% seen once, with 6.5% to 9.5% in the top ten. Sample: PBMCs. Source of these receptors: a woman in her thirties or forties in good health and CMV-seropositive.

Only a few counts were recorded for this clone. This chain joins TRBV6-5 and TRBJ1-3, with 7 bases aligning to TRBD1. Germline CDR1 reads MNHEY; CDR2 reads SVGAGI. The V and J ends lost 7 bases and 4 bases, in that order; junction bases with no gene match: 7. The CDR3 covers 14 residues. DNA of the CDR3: TGTGCCAGCACTACAGGGGTATCAGGAAACACCATATATTTT. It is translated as CASTTGVSGNTIYF.

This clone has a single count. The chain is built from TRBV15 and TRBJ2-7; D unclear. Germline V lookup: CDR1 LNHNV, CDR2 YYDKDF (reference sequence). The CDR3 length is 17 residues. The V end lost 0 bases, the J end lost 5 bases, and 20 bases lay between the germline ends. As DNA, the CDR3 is TGTGCCACCAGCAGAGATCGGGTCGGCTCCTCACGGAACGAGCAGTACTTC. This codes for CATSRDRVGSSRNEQYF.

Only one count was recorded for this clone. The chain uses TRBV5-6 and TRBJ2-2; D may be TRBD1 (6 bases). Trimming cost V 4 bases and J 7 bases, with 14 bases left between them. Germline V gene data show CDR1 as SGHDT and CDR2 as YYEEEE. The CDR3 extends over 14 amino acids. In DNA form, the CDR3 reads TGTGCCAGCAGCCCCGGACAGTGGGACGGGGAGCTGTTTTTT. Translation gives CASSPGQWDGELFF.

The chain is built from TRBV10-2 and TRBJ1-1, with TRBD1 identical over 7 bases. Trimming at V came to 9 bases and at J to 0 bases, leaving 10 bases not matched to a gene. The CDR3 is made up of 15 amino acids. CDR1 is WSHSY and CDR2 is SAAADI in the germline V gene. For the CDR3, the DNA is TGCGCCAGTACCGACGGACAGGACATGAACACTGAAGCTTTCTTT. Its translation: CASTDGQDMNTEAFF.

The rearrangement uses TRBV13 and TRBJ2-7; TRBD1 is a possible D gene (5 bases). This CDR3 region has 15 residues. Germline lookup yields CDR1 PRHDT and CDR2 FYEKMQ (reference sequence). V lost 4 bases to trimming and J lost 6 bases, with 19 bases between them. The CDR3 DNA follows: TGTGCCAGCAGCTCCCGGACACACCAGGCCAGCGAGCAGTACTTC. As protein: CASSSRTHQASEQYF.

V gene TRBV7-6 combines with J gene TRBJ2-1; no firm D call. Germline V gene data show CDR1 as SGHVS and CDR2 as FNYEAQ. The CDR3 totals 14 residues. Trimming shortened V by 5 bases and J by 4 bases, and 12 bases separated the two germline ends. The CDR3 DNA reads TGTGCCAGCAGCCCGGGTAGTCAATACAATGAGCAGTTCTTC. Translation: CASSPGSQYNEQFF.

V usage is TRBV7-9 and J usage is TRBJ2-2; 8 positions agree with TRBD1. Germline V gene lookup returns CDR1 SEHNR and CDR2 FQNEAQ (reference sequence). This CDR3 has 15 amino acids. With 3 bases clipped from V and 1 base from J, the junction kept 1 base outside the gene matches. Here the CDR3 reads CASSFGQGNTGELFF. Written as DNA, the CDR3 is TGTGCCAGCAGCTTCGGACAGGGGAACACCGGGGAGCTGTTTTTT.

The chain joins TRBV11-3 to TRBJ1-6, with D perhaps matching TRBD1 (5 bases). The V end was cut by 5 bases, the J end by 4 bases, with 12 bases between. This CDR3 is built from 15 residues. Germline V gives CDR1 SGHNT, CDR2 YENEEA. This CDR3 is CASSGGLDYNSPLHF. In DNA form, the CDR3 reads TGTGCCAGCAGCGGGGGACTTGATTATAATTCACCCCTCCACTTT. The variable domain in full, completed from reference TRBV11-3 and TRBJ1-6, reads EAGVVQSPRYKIIEKKQPVAFWCNPISGHNTLYWYLQNLGQGPELLIRYENEEAVDDSQLPKDRFSAERLKGVDSTLKIQPAELGDSAVYLCASSGGLDYNSPLHFGNGTRLTVT.

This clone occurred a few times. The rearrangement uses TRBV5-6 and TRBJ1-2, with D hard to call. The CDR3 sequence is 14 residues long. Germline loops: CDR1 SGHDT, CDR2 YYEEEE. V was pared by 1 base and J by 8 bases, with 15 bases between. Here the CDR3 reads CASSLLSPTTGYTF. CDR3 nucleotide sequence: TGTGCCAGCAGCTTGCTTTCCCCCACAACGGGCTACACCTTC.

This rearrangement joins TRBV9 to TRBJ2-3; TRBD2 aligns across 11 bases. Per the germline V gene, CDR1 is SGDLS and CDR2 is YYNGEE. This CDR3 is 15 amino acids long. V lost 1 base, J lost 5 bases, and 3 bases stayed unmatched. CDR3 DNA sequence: TGTGCCAGCAGCGTAACTAGCGGGAGTGGAGATACGCAGTATTTT. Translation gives CASSVTSGSGDTQYF. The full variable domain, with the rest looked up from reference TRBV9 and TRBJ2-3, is DSGVTQTPKHLITATGQRVTLRCSPRSGDLSVYWYQQSLDQGLQFLIQYYNGEERAKGNILERFSAQQFPDLHSELNLSSLELGDSALYFCASSVTSGSGDTQYFGPGTRLTVL.

CDR3 residues: CASSSEFRSNQPQHF. The CDR3 region has the DNA TGTGCCAGCAGTTCGGAGTTTCGGAGCAATCAGCCCCAGCATTTT. The rearrangement links TRBV27 to TRBJ1-5, with unresolved D. Trimming left V 4 bases short and J 1 base short, with 11 bases between. Per germline, CDR1 MNHEY and CDR2 SMNVEV (reference sequence). The length of the CDR3 is 15 residues.

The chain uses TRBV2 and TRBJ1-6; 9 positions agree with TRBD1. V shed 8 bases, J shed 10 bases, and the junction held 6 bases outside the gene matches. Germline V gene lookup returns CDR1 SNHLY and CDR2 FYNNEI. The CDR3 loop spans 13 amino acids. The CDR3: CASGDREESPLHF. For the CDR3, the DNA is TGTGCCAGCGGGGACAGGGAGGAGTCACCCCTCCACTTT.

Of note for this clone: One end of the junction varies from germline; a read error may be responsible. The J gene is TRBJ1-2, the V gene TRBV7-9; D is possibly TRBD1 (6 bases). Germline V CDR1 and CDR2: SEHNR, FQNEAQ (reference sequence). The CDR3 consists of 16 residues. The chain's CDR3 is CASSPRSQGLTYGYPF. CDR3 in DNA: TGTGCCAGCAGCCCCAGGTCCCAGGGGCTCACCTATGGCTACCCCTTC.

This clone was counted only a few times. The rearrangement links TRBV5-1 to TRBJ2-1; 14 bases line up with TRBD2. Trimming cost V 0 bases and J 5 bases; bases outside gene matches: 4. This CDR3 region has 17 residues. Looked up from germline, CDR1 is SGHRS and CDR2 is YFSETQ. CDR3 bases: TGCGCCAGCAGCTTGGCCGGACTAGCGGGAGGTGACAATGAGCAGTTCTTC. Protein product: CASSLAGLAGGDNEQFF.

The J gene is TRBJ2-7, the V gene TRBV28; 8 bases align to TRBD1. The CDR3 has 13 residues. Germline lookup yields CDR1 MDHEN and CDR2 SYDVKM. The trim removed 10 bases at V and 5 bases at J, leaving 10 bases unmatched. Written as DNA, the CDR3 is TGTGCCACCGGTGTCCCAGGGGGCCACGAGCAGTACTTC. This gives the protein CATGVPGGHEQYF.

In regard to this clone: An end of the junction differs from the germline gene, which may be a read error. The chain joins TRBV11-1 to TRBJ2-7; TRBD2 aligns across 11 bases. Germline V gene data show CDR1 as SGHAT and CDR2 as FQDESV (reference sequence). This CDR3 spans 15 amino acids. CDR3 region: CASSLLAGGFDEQHF. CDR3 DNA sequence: TGTGCCAGCAGCTTATTAGCGGGAGGGTTCGACGAGCAGCACTTC.

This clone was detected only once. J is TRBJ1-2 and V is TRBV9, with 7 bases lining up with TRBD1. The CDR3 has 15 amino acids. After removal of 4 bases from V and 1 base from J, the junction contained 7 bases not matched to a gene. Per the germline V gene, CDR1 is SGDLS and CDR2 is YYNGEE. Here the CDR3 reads CASSTQGVDNYGYTF. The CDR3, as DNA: TGTGCCAGCAGCACCCAGGGGGTAGATAACTATGGCTACACCTTC. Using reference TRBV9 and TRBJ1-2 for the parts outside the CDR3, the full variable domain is DSGVTQTPKHLITATGQRVTLRCSPRSGDLSVYWYQQSLDQGLQFLIQYYNGEERAKGNILERFSAQQFPDLHSELNLSSLELGDSALYFCASSTQGVDNYGYTFGSGTRLTVV.

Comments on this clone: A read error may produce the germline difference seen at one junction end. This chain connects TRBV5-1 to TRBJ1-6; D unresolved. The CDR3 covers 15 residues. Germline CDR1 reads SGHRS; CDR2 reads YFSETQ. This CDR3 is CASSDKSSYNSPLYF. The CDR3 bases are TGCGCCAGCAGCGACAAAAGCTCCTATAATTCACCCCTCTACTTT.

CDR3: CASSLWGQGGVTEAFF. CDR3 bases: TGTGCCAGCAGTTTATGGGGTCAGGGGGGAGTCACTGAAGCTTTCTTT. The chain employs TRBV28 and TRBJ1-1; TRBD1 agrees at 7 bases. The CDR3 loop spans 16 amino acids. J lost 4 bases, V lost 0 bases, and 8 bases had no gene match. The germline V gene has CDR1 MDHEN and CDR2 SYDVKM.

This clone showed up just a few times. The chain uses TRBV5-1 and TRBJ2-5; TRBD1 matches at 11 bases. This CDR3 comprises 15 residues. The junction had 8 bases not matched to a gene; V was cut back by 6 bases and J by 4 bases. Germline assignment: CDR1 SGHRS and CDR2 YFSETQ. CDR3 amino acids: CASNGGQGATETQYF. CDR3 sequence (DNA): TGCGCCAGCAACGGTGGACAGGGGGCCACAGAGACCCAGTACTTC. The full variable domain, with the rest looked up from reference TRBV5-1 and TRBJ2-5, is KAGVTQTPRYLIKTRGQQVTLSCSPISGHRSVSWYQQTPGQGLQFLFEYFSETQRNKGNFPGRFSGRQFSNSRSEMNVSTLELGDSALYLCASNGGQGATETQYFGPGTRLLVL.

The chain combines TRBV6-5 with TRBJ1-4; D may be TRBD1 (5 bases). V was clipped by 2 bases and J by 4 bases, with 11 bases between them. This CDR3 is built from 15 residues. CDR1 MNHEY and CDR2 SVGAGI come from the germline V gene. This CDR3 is CASSYAGGSNEKLFF. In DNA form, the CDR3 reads TGTGCCAGCAGTTACGCGGGGGGGAGTAATGAAAAACTGTTTTTT.

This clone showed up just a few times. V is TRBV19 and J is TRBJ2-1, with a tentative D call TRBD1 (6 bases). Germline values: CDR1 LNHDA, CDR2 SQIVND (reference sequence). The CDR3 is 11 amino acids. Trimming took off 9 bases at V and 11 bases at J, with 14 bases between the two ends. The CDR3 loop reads CASKRTAQQFF. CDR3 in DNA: TGTGCCAGCAAGCGGACAGCTCAGCAGTTCTTC.

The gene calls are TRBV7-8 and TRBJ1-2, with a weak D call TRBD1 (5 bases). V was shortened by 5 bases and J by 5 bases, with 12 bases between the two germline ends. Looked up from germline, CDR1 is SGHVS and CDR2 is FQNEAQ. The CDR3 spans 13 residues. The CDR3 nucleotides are TGTGCCAGCAGCCTTACAGGCACATATGGCTACACCTTC. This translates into CASSLTGTYGYTF.